A selection of T cell receptor beta chains follows, all from one sample in a study of T cells in Graves' hyperthyroidism and ophthalmopathy. One entry per CDR3 protein, called by TCRdb with MiXCR from the multiplex PCR reads. The top ten clones hold around 7.7% of a sample with about 610,000 distinct CDR3 sequences, around 42% of them seen once. What was sequenced was peripheral blood or thyroid tissue (not recorded which). Receptors were obtained from a woman younger than 35 with Graves' hyperthyroidism. Both conserved end residues are part of each CDR3. A D gene is named only where the DNA matches it firmly.

v_gene,j_gene,d_gene,CDR3aa
TRBV5-1,TRBJ1-1,.,CASSLDKRRGNTEAFF
TRBV7-2,TRBJ2-1,TRBD2,CASSLLTSGRADNEQFF
TRBV2,TRBJ1-5,TRBD1,CASSGQGGQPQHF
TRBV4-1,TRBJ1-1,.,CASSGRTHTEAFF
TRBV7-6,TRBJ2-1,.,CASSSPILNEQFF
TRBV5-4,TRBJ1-1,TRBD1,CASSPSTGKAAEAFF
TRBV10-3,TRBJ1-5,.,CAISALWGGSRNQPQHF
TRBV10-2,TRBJ1-2,.,CASSPAGSYGYTF
TRBV12-3/TRBV12-4,TRBJ1-2,TRBD1,CASSFNQGDRDYGYTF
TRBV7-2,TRBJ2-7,TRBD1,CASSLAPGDRADEQYF
TRBV9,TRBJ2-5,TRBD2,CASSVGALAVETQYF
TRBV20-1,TRBJ1-1,.,CSADLGLNTEAFF